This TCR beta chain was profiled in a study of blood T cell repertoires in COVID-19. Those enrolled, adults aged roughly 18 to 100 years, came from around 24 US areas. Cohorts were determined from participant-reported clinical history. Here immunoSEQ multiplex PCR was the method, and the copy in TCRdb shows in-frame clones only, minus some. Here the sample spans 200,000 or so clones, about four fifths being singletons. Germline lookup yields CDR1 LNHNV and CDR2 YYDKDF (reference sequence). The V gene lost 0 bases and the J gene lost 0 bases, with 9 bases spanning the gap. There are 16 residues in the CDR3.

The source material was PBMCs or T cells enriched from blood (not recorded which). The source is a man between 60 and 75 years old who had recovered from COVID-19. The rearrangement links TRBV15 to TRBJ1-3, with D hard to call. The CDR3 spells CATSRDGRSSGNTIYF. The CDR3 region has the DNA TGTGCCACCAGCAGAGATGGCAGGTCCTCTGGAAACACCATATATTTT. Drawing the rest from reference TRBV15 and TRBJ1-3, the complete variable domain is DAMVIQNPRYQVTQFGKPVTLSCSQTLNHNVMYWYQQKSSQAPKLLFHYYDKDFNNEADTPDNFQSRRPNTSFCFLDIRSPGLGDTAMYLCATSRDGRSSGNTIYFGEGSWLTVV.